This T cell receptor (beta chain) derives from a study of T cell changes during pregnancy in multiple sclerosis. From germline, CDR1 is SGHRS and CDR2 YFSETQ. The length of the CDR3 is 19 residues. The germline V and J ends were trimmed by 4 bases and 0 bases, with 20 bases remaining between them. Some clones are missing from TCRdb's copy, which holds only in-frame ones; the method was immunoSEQ multiplex PCR. The sample has about 51,000 clones; around 94% are singletons. This TCR was recovered from a female donor with multiple sclerosis, enrolled in a pregnancy study. V gene TRBV5-1 combines with J gene TRBJ2-6; tentative D call: TRBD1 (7 bases). The source material was CD4+ T cells from peripheral blood mononuclear cells, sampled in the second trimester of pregnancy. CDR3 loop: CASSHRTGGSISGANVLTF. The CDR3, as DNA: TGCGCCAGCAGCCACAGGACAGGAGGGTCTATCTCTGGGGCCAACGTCCTGACTTTC. Looking up the rest from reference TRBV5-1 and TRBJ2-6 gives the full variable domain: KAGVTQTPRYLIKTRGQQVTLSCSPISGHRSVSWYQQTPGQGLQFLFEYFSETQRNKGNFPGRFSGRQFSNSRSEMNVSTLELGDSALYLCASSHRTGGSISGANVLTFGAGSRLTVL.